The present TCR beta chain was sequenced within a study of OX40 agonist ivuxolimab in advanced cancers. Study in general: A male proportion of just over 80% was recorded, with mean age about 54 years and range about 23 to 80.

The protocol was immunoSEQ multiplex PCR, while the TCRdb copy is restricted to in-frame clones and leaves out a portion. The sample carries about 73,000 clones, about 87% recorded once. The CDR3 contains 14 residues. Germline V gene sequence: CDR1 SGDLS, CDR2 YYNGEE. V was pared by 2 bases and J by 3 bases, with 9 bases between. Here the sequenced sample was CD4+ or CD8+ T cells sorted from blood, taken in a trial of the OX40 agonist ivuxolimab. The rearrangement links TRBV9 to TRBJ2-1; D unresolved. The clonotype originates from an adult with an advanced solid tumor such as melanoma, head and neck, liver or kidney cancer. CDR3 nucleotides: TGTGCCAGCAGCGTTATGTCAGACTACAATGAGCAGTTCTTC. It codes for CASSVMSDYNEQFF.